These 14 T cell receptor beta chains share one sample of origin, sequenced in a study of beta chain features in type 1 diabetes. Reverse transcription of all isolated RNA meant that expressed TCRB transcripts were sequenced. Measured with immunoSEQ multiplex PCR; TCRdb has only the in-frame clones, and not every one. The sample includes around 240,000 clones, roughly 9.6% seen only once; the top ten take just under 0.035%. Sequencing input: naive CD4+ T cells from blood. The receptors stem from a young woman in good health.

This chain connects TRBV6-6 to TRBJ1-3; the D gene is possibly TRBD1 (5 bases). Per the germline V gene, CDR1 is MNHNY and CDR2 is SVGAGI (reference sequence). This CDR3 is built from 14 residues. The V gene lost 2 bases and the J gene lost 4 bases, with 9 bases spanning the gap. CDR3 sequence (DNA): TGTGCCAGCAGTTACAGCAGGGCGGGAAACACCATATATTTT. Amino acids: CASSYSRAGNTIYF.

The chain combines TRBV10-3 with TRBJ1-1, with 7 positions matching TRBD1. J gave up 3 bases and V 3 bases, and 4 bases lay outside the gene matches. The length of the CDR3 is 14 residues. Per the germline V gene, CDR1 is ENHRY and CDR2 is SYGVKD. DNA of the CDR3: TGTGCCATCAGTGATCGGGACAGCGACACTGAAGCTTTCTTT. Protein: CAISDRDSDTEAFF.

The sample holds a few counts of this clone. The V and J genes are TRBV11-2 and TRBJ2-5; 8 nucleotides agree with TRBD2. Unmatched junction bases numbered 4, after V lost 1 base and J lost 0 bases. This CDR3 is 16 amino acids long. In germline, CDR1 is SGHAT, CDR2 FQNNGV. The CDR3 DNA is TGTGCCAGCAGCTTAGGTCTAGCGGGCCACCAAGAGACCCAGTACTTC. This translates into CASSLGLAGHQETQYF.

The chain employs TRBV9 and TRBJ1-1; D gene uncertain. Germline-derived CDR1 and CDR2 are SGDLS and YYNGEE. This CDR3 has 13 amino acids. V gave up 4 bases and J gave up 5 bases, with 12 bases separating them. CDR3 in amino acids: CASSSTGNTEAFF. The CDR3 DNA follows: TGTGCCAGCAGCTCCACGGGGAATACTGAAGCTTTCTTT.

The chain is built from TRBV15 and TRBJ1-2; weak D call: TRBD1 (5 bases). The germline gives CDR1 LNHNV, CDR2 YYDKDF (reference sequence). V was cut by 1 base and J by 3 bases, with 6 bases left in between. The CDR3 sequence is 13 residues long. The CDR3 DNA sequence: TGTGCCACCAGCAGAGGGGGGGACTATGGCTACACCTTC. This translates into CATSRGGDYGYTF.

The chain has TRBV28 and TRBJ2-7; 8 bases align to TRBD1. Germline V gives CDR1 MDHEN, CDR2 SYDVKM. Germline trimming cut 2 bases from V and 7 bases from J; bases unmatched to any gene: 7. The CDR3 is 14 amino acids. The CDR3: CASSLGDRTREQYF. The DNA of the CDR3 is TGTGCCAGCAGTTTAGGGGACAGGACGCGGGAGCAGTACTTC. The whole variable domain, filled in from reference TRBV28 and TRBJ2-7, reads DVKVTQSSRYLVKRTGEKVFLECVQDMDHENMFWYRQDPGLGLRLIYFSYDVKMKEKGDIPEGYSVSREKKERFSLILESASTNQTSMYLCASSLGDRTREQYFGPGTRLTVT.

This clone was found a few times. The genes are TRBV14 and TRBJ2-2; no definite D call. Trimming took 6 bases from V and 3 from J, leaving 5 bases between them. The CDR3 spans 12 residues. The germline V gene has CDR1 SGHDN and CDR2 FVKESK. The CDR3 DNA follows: TGTGCCAGCAGTCCATACACCGGGGAGCTGTTTTTT. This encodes CASSPYTGELFF.

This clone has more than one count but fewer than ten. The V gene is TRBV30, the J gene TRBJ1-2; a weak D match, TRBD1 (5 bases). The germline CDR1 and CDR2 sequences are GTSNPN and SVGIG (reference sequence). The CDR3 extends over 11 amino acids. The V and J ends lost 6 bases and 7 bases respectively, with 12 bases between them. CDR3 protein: CACPRGGGYTF. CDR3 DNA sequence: TGTGCCTGCCCTCGGGGGGGTGGCTACACCTTC.

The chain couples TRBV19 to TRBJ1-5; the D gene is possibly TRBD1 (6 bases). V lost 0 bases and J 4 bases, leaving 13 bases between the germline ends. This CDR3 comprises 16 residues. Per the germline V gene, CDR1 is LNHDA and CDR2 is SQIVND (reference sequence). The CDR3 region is CASSIDQGQRNQPQHF. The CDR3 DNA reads TGTGCCAGTAGTATAGACCAGGGACAAAGGAATCAGCCCCAGCATTTT.

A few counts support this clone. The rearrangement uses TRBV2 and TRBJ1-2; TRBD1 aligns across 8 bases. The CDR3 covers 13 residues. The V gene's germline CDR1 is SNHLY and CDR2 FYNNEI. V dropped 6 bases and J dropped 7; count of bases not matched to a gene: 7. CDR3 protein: CASSIDRGSGYTF. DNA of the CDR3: TGTGCCAGCAGCATAGACAGGGGTTCTGGCTACACCTTC.

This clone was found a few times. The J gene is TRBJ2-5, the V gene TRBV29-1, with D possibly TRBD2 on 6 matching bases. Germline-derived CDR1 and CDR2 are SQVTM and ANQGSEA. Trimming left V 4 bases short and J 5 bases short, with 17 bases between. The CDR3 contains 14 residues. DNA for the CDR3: TGCAGCGTTGCCCCCGGTTGGGAGGCGGAGACCCAGTACTTC. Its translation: CSVAPGWEAETQYF.

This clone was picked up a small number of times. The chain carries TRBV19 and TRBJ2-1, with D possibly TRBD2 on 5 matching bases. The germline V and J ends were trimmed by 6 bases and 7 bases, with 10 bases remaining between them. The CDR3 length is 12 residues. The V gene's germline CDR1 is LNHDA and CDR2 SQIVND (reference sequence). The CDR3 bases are TGTGCCAGTAGCTGGACTTCTAATGAGCAGTTCTTC. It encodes CASSWTSNEQFF.

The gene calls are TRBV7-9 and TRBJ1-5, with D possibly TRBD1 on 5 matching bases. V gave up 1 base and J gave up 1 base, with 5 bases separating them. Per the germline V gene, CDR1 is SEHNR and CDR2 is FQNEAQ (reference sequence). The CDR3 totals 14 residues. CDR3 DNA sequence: TGTGCCAGCAGCTTAGGACAGAGCAATCAGCCCCAGCATTTT. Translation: CASSLGQSNQPQHF. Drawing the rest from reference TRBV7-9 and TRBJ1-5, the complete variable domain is DTGVSQNPRHKITKRGQNVTFRCDPISEHNRLYWYRQTLGQGPEFLTYFQNEAQLEKSRLLSDRFSAERPKGSFSTLEIQRTEQGDSAMYLCASSLGQSNQPQHFGDGTRLSIL.

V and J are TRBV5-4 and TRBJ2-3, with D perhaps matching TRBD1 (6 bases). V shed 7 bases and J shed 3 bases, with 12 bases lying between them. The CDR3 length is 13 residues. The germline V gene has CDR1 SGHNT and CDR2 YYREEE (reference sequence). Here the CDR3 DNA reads TGTGCCAGCTTGGACAGAGCGACAGATACGCAGTATTTT. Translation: CASLDRATDTQYF.